The subject of this entry is one T cell receptor (beta chain). The target antigen is unknown. The sample is drawn from a study of human T cells and chemical hapten exposure. Study as a whole: While the approximately 23-week study was under way, patients received diphenylcyclopropenone on the scalp every week. Study-wide points: Expanded TCRs clustered into significantly more large CDR3 similarity groups than controls, the analysis revealed.

The germline CDR1 and CDR2 sequences are LGHNA and YNFKEQ. Trimming cost V 1 base and J 4 bases, with 14 bases left between them. This CDR3 comprises 17 residues. Noted time point: pre-sensitization, week 0. The treatment was: therapeutic diphenylcyclopropenone sensitization with weekly scalp DPC. The total RNA was obtained from whole blood that was not fractionated. Per the original data handling: Sample TCR totals centred on a median of around 100,000, ranging roughly 23,224 to 700,000. MiXCR was run by TCRdb on the RACE reads, yielding one entry per CDR3 protein. These V and J calls are TCRdb output, not the study's own analysis. The sample includes about 110,000 distinct CDR3 sequences, about 12% of them seen just once.

This TCR was sampled from a woman aged 45-65 years with alopecia areata. Some clones in this sample may be carry-over from other donors' samples. This sample comprised whole blood, obtained in connection with sensitization to the hapten diphenylcyclopropenone (DPC). J is TRBJ2-6 and V is TRBV4-2, with D possibly TRBD1 on 5 matching bases. The CDR3 bases are TGTGCCAGCAGCCAAGGAACCCAGGGCATAGGGGCCAACGTCCTGACTTTC. Protein sequence: CASSQGTQGIGANVLTF.